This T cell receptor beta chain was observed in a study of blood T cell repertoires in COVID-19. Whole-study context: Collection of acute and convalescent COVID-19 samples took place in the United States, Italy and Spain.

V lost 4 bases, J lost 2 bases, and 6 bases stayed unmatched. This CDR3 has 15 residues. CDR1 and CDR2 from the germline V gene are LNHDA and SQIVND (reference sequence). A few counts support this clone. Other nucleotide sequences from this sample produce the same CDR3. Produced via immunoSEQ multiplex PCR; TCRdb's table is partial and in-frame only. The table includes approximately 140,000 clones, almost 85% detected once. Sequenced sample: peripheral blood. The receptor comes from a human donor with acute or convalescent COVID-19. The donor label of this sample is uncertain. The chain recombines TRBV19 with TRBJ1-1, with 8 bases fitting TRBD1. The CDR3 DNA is TGTGCCAGTAGTACGTCCGGGACAGGCAACACTGAAGCTTTCTTT. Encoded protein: CASSTSGTGNTEAFF.